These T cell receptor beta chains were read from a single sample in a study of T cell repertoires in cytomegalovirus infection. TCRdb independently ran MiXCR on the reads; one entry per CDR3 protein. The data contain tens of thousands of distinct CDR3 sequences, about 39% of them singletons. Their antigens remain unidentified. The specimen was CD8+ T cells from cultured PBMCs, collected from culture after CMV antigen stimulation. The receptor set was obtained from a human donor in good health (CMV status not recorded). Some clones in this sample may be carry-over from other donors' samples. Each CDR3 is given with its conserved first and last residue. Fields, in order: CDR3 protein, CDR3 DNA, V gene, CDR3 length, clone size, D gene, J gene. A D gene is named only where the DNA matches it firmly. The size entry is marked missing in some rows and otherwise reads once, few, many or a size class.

cdr3_aa: CASSFDADIQYF; cdr3_nt: TGTGCCAGCAGCTTTGATGCGGACATTCAGTACTTC; v_call: TRBV11-2; cdr3_length: 12; clone_size: NA; d_call: NA; j_call: TRBJ2-4
cdr3_aa: CANSQARTGGRETQYF; cdr3_nt: TGCGCCAACAGCCAAGCCCGGACAGGGGGCCGGGAGACCCAGTACTTC; v_call: TRBV4-1; cdr3_length: 16; clone_size: NA; d_call: TRBD1; j_call: TRBJ2-5
cdr3_aa: CASSLASRGYTF; cdr3_nt: TGTGCCAGCAGCTTAGCGTCTCGAGGCTACACCTTC; v_call: TRBV7-2; cdr3_length: 12; clone_size: NA; d_call: NA; j_call: TRBJ1-2
cdr3_aa: CASSPGQGGPAGAFF; cdr3_nt: TGTGCCAGCAGCCCGGGACAGGGTGGGCCGGCGGGAGCTTTCTTT; v_call: TRBV7-6; cdr3_length: 15; clone_size: NA; d_call: TRBD1; j_call: TRBJ1-1
cdr3_aa: CASSFGQGVYNEQFF; cdr3_nt: TGTGCCAGCAGTTTTGGGCAGGGGGTATACAATGAGCAGTTCTTC; v_call: TRBV12-3/TRBV12-4; cdr3_length: 15; clone_size: NA; d_call: TRBD1; j_call: TRBJ2-1
cdr3_aa: CASSQGRGWYPMNTEAFF; cdr3_nt: TGCGCCAGCAGCCAAGGTCGGGGATGGTACCCCATGAACACTGAAGCTTTCTTT; v_call: TRBV4-3; cdr3_length: 18; clone_size: NA; d_call: NA; j_call: TRBJ1-1
cdr3_aa: CSAREFRTSGRGGQDEQFF; cdr3_nt: TGCAGTGCTAGAGAGTTTCGGACTAGCGGGAGGGGAGGCCAGGATGAGCAGTTCTTC; v_call: TRBV20-1; cdr3_length: 19; clone_size: NA; d_call: TRBD2; j_call: TRBJ2-1
cdr3_aa: CASSGQGNNEKLFF; cdr3_nt: TGTGCCAGTTCAGGACAGGGAAATAATGAAAAACTGTTTTTT; v_call: TRBV28; cdr3_length: 14; clone_size: NA; d_call: TRBD1; j_call: TRBJ1-4
cdr3_aa: CASSGLAGGVSPYTQYF; cdr3_nt: TGTGCCAGCTCGGGACTAGCGGGGGGGGTTTCCCCGTATACGCAGTATTTT; v_call: TRBV7-6; cdr3_length: 17; clone_size: NA; d_call: TRBD2; j_call: TRBJ2-3
cdr3_aa: CASSSYSGTYEQYF; cdr3_nt: TGTGCCAGCAGTTCCTACTCGGGGACCTACGAGCAGTACTTC; v_call: TRBV7-2; cdr3_length: 14; clone_size: NA; d_call: NA; j_call: TRBJ2-7
cdr3_aa: CASSPRETGRQPQHF; cdr3_nt: TGTGCCAGCAGCCCCCGGGAGACAGGAAGGCAGCCCCAGCATTTT; v_call: TRBV7-2; cdr3_length: 15; clone_size: few; d_call: NA; j_call: TRBJ1-5
cdr3_aa: CASSSGQVSNQPQHF; cdr3_nt: TGTGCCAGCAGCTCAGGACAGGTTAGCAATCAGCCCCAGCATTTT; v_call: TRBV9; cdr3_length: 15; clone_size: NA; d_call: TRBD1; j_call: TRBJ1-5
cdr3_aa: CSVDGDTFTDTQYF; cdr3_nt: TGCAGCGTTGATGGGGACACCTTCACAGATACGCAGTATTTT; v_call: TRBV29-1; cdr3_length: 14; clone_size: few; d_call: NA; j_call: TRBJ2-3
cdr3_aa: CASSPQGGTYNEQFF; cdr3_nt: TGTGCCAGCAGTCCACAGGGCGGCACCTACAATGAGCAGTTCTTC; v_call: TRBV12-3/TRBV12-4; cdr3_length: 15; clone_size: NA; d_call: NA; j_call: TRBJ2-1
cdr3_aa: CASSATGNTEAFF; cdr3_nt: TGTGCCAGCAGCGCCACAGGAAACACTGAAGCTTTCTTT; v_call: TRBV7-2; cdr3_length: 13; clone_size: NA; d_call: NA; j_call: TRBJ1-1
cdr3_aa: CSAPWTESETQYF; cdr3_nt: TGCAGTGCTCCTTGGACAGAGTCAGAGACCCAGTACTTC; v_call: TRBV20-1; cdr3_length: 13; clone_size: NA; d_call: NA; j_call: TRBJ2-5
cdr3_aa: CASSLGQSYEQYF; cdr3_nt: TGTGCCAGCAGCTTGGGACAGTCCTACGAGCAGTACTTC; v_call: TRBV5-6; cdr3_length: 13; clone_size: NA; d_call: NA; j_call: TRBJ2-7
cdr3_aa: CASSTGTGGEQYF; cdr3_nt: TGTGCCAGCTCAACCGGGACAGGGGGCGAGCAGTACTTC; v_call: TRBV6-2/TRBV6-3; cdr3_length: 13; clone_size: few; d_call: TRBD1; j_call: TRBJ2-7
cdr3_aa: CAWMVTGANVLTF; cdr3_nt: TGTGCCTGGATGGTAACTGGGGCCAACGTCCTGACTTTC; v_call: TRBV30; cdr3_length: 13; clone_size: NA; d_call: NA; j_call: TRBJ2-6
cdr3_aa: CASSPSTDTQYF; cdr3_nt: TGTGCCAGCAGCCCCAGCACAGATACGCAGTATTTT; v_call: TRBV11-2; cdr3_length: 12; clone_size: NA; d_call: NA; j_call: TRBJ2-3
cdr3_aa: CASSQDRGGADTQYF; cdr3_nt: TGCGCCAGCAGCCAAGATCGCGGGGGGGCAGATACGCAGTATTTT; v_call: TRBV4-3; cdr3_length: 15; clone_size: few; d_call: TRBD2; j_call: TRBJ2-3
cdr3_aa: CASSQQAGTGGLGYTF; cdr3_nt: TGTGCCAGCAGCCAGCAGGCCGGGACAGGGGGCTTGGGCTACACCTTC; v_call: TRBV7-9; cdr3_length: 16; clone_size: few; d_call: TRBD1; j_call: TRBJ1-2
cdr3_aa: CASSPLWGSYDGNQPQHF; cdr3_nt: TGTGCCAGCAGTCCACTTTGGGGCAGCTATGATGGCAATCAGCCCCAGCATTTT; v_call: TRBV28; cdr3_length: 18; clone_size: few; d_call: NA; j_call: TRBJ1-5
cdr3_aa: CASSSPGATDTQYF; cdr3_nt: TGTGCCAGCAGTTCCCCCGGGGCCACAGATACGCAGTATTTT; v_call: TRBV7-8; cdr3_length: 14; clone_size: NA; d_call: NA; j_call: TRBJ2-3
cdr3_aa: CASSLLGANTEAFF; cdr3_nt: TGTGCCAGCAGCTTACTGGGGGCGAACACTGAAGCTTTCTTT; v_call: TRBV7-2; cdr3_length: 14; clone_size: NA; d_call: NA; j_call: TRBJ1-1
cdr3_aa: CASSTSAREQYF; cdr3_nt: TGTGCCAGCAGCACCTCGGCGAGGGAGCAGTACTTC; v_call: TRBV7-9; cdr3_length: 12; clone_size: NA; d_call: NA; j_call: TRBJ2-7
cdr3_aa: CASSLTGRGNTEAFF; cdr3_nt: TGTGCCAGCAGCTTAACCGGCAGGGGGAACACTGAAGCTTTCTTT; v_call: TRBV7-3; cdr3_length: 15; clone_size: once; d_call: NA; j_call: TRBJ1-1
cdr3_aa: CASSYRTMSAYEQYF; cdr3_nt: TGTGCCAGCAGCTACCGAACTATGTCCGCCTACGAGCAGTACTTC; v_call: TRBV7-8; cdr3_length: 15; clone_size: NA; d_call: NA; j_call: TRBJ2-7
cdr3_aa: CASSLVGAGPGDEQYF; cdr3_nt: TGTGCCAGCAGCTTAGTGGGGGCGGGTCCCGGGGACGAGCAGTACTTC; v_call: TRBV7-2; cdr3_length: 16; clone_size: NA; d_call: NA; j_call: TRBJ2-7
cdr3_aa: CASSQGGGGYGYTF; cdr3_nt: TGCGCCAGCAGCCAAGGAGGGGGAGGCTATGGCTACACCTTC; v_call: TRBV4-1; cdr3_length: 14; clone_size: NA; d_call: NA; j_call: TRBJ1-2
cdr3_aa: CASSLSGGFSYNEQFF; cdr3_nt: TGTGCCAGCAGCTTAAGTGGGGGGTTCTCCTACAATGAGCAGTTCTTC; v_call: TRBV7-2; cdr3_length: 16; clone_size: few; d_call: NA; j_call: TRBJ2-1
cdr3_aa: CASSLSTGNYGYTF; cdr3_nt: TGTGCCAGCAGTTTATCGACAGGGAACTATGGCTACACCTTC; v_call: TRBV27; cdr3_length: 14; clone_size: once; d_call: TRBD1; j_call: TRBJ1-2
cdr3_aa: CASSRRTGGDLETQYF; cdr3_nt: TGTGCCAGCAGCCGCCGGACAGGGGGCGACTTGGAGACCCAGTACTTC; v_call: TRBV4-1; cdr3_length: 16; clone_size: NA; d_call: TRBD1; j_call: TRBJ2-5
cdr3_aa: CASRPTATYEQYF; cdr3_nt: TGTGCCAGCAGACCGACAGCTACCTACGAGCAGTACTTC; v_call: TRBV6-2/TRBV6-3; cdr3_length: 13; clone_size: NA; d_call: NA; j_call: TRBJ2-7
cdr3_aa: CASSPTSTGHTEAFF; cdr3_nt: TGTGCCAGCAGCCCAACGTCGACAGGTCACACTGAAGCTTTCTTT; v_call: TRBV7-6; cdr3_length: 15; clone_size: NA; d_call: NA; j_call: TRBJ1-1
cdr3_aa: CSVPGRGVYGYTF; cdr3_nt: TGCAGTGTTCCGGGACGAGGAGTTTATGGCTACACCTTC; v_call: TRBV20-1; cdr3_length: 13; clone_size: few; d_call: NA; j_call: TRBJ1-2
cdr3_aa: CASSHPDRVSSPEAFF; cdr3_nt: TGCGCCAGCAGCCACCCGGACAGGGTGAGTTCTCCTGAAGCTTTCTTT; v_call: TRBV4-1; cdr3_length: 16; clone_size: NA; d_call: TRBD1; j_call: TRBJ1-1
cdr3_aa: CASSLGGLGNTEAFF; cdr3_nt: TGTGCCAGCAGTTTGGGGGGCCTAGGGAACACTGAAGCTTTCTTT; v_call: TRBV12-3/TRBV12-4; cdr3_length: 15; clone_size: NA; d_call: NA; j_call: TRBJ1-1
cdr3_aa: CAWSALRGNYGYTF; cdr3_nt: TGTGCCTGGAGTGCCCTTCGGGGGAACTATGGCTACACCTTC; v_call: TRBV30; cdr3_length: 14; clone_size: NA; d_call: NA; j_call: TRBJ1-2
cdr3_aa: CASSGQNNSPLHF; cdr3_nt: TGTGCCAGCAGCGGACAGAATAATTCACCCCTCCACTTT; v_call: TRBV7-6; cdr3_length: 13; clone_size: once; d_call: NA; j_call: TRBJ1-6
cdr3_aa: CASSWGTGMANTEAFF; cdr3_nt: TGTGCCAGCAGTTGGGGGACAGGGATGGCGAACACTGAAGCTTTCTTT; v_call: TRBV6-5; cdr3_length: 16; clone_size: NA; d_call: TRBD1; j_call: TRBJ1-1
cdr3_aa: CASSYEGQRNSPLHF; cdr3_nt: TGTGCCAGCAGCTATGAGGGACAGCGTAATTCACCCCTCCACTTT; v_call: TRBV5-5; cdr3_length: 15; clone_size: few; d_call: TRBD1; j_call: TRBJ1-6
cdr3_aa: CASTTSGTYNSPLHF; cdr3_nt: TGTGCCAGCACGACTTCCGGGACTTATAATTCACCCCTCCACTTT; v_call: TRBV5-5; cdr3_length: 15; clone_size: NA; d_call: NA; j_call: TRBJ1-6
cdr3_aa: CASSLDGGGTYEAFF; cdr3_nt: TGTGCCAGCAGCTTGGATGGAGGCGGCACCTACGAAGCTTTCTTT; v_call: TRBV5-5; cdr3_length: 15; clone_size: few; d_call: NA; j_call: TRBJ1-1
cdr3_aa: CACSFSGTANTGELFF; cdr3_nt: TGTGCCTGCAGTTTCTCCGGGACCGCGAACACCGGGGAGCTGTTTTTT; v_call: TRBV12-3/TRBV12-4; cdr3_length: 16; clone_size: NA; d_call: NA; j_call: TRBJ2-2
cdr3_aa: CASSSLGLRDGYTF; cdr3_nt: TGTGCCAGCAGCTCACTGGGCCTTCGCGATGGCTACACCTTC; v_call: TRBV7-6; cdr3_length: 14; clone_size: NA; d_call: NA; j_call: TRBJ1-2